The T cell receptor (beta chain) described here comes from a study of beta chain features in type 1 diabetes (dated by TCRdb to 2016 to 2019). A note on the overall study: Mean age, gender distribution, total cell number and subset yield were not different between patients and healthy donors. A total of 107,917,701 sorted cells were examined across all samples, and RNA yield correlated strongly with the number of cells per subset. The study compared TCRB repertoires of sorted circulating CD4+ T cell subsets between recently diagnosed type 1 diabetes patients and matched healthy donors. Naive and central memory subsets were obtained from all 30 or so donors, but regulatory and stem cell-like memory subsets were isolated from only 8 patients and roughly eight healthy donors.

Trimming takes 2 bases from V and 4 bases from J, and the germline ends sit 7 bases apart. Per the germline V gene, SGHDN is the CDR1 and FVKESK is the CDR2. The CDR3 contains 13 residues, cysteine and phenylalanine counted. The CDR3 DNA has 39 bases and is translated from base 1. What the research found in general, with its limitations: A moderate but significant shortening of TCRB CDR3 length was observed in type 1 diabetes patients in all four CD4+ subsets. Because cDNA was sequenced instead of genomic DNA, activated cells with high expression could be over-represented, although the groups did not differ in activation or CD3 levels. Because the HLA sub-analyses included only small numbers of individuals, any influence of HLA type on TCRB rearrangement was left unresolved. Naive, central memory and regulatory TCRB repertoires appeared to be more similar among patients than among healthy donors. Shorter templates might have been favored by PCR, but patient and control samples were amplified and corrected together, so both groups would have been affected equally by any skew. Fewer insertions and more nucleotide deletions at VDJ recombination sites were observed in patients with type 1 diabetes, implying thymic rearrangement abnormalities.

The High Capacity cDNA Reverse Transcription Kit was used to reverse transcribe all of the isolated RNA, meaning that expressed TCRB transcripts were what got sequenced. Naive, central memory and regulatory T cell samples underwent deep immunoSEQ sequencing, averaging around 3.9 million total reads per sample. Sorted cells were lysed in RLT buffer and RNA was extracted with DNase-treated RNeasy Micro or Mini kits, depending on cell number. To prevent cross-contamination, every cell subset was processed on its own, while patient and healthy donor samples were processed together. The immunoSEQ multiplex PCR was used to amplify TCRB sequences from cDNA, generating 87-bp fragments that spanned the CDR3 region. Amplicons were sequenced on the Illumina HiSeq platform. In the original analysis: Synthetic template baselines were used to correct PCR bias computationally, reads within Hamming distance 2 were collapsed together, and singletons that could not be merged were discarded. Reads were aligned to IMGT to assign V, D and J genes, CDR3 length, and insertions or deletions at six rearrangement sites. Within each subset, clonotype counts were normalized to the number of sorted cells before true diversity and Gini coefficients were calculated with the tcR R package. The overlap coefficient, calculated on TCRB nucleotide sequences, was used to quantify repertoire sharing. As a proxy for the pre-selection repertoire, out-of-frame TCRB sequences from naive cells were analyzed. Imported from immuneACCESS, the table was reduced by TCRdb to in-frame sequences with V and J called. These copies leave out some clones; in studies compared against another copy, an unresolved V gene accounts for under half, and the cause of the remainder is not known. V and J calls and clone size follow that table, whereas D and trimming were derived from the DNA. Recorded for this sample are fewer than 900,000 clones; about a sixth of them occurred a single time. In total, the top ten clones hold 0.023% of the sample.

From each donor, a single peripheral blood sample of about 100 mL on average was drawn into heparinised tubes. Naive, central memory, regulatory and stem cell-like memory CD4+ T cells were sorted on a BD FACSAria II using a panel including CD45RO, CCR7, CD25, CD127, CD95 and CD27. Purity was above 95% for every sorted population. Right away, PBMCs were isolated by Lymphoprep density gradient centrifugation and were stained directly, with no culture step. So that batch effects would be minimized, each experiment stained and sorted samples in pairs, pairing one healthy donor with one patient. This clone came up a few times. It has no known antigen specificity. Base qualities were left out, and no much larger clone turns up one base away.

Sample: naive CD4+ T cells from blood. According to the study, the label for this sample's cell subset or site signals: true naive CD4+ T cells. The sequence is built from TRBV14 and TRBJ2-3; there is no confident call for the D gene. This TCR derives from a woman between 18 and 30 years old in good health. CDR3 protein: CASSQPPPDTQYF. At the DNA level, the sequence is TGTGCCAGCAGCCAACCTCCCCCAGATACGCAGTATTTT.